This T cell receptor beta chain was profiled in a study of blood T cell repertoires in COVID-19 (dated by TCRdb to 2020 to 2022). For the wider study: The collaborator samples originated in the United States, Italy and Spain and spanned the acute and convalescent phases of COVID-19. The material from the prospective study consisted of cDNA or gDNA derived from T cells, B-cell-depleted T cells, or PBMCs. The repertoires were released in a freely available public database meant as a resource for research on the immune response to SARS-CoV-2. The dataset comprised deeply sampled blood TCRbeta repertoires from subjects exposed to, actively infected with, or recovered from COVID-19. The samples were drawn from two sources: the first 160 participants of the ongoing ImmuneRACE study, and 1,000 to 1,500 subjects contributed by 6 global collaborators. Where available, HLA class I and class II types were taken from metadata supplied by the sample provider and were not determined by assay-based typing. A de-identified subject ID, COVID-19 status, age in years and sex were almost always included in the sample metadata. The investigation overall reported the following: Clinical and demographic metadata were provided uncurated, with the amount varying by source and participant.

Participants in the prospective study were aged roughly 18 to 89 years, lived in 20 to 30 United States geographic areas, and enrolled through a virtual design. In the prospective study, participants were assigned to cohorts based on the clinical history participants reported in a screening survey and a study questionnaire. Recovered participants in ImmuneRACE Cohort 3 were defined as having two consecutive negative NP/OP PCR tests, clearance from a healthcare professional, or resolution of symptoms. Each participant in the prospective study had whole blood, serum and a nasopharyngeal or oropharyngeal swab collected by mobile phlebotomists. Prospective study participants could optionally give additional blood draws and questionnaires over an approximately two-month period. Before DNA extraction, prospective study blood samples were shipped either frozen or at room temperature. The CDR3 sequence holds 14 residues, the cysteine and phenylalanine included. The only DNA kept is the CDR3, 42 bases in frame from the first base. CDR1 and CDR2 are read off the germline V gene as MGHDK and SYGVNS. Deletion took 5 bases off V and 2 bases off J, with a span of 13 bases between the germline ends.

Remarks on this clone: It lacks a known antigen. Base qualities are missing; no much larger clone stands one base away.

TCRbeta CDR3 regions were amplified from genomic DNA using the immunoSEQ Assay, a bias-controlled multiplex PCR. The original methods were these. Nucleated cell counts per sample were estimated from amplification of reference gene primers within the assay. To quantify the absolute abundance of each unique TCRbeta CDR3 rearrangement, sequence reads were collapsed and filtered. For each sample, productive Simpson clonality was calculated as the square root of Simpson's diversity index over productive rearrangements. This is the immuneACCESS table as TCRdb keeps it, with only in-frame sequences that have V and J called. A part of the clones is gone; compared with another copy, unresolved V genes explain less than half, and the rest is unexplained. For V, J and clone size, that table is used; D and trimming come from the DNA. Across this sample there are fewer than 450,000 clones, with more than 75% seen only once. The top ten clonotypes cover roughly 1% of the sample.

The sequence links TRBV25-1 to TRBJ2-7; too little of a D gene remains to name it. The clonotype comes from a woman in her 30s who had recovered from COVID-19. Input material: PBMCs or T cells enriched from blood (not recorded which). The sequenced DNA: TGTGCCAGCAGTCAAGAACAGAAACCCTACGAGCAGTACTTC. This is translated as CASSQEQKPYEQYF.